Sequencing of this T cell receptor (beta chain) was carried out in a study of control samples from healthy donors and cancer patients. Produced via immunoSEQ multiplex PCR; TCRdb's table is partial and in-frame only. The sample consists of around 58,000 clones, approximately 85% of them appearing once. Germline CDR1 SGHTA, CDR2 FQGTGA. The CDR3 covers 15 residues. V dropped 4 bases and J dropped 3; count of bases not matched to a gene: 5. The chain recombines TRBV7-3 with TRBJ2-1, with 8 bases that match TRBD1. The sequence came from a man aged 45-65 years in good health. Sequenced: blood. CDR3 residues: CASSSTGGNYNEQFF. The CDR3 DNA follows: TGTGCCAGCAGCTCTACAGGGGGAAACTACAATGAGCAGTTCTTC.